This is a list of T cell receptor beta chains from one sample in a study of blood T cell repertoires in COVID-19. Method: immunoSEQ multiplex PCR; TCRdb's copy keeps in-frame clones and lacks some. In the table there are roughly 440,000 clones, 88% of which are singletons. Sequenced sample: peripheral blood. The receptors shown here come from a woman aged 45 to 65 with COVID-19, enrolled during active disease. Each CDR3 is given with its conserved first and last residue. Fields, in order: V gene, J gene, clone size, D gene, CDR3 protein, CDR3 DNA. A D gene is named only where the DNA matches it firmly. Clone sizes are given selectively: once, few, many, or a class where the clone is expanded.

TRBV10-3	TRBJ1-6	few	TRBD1	CAIAEGAVEDSPLHF	TGTGCCATCGCGGAGGGGGCCGTGGAAGATTCACCCCTCCACTTT
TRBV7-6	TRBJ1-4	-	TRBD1	CASSRGRQGSTNEKLFF	TGTGCCAGCAGCCGAGGCAGACAGGGATCAACTAATGAAAAACTGTTTTTT
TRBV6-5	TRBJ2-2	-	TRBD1	CASSYRGRGTGELFF	TGTGCCAGCAGTTACAGGGGGCGCGGAACCGGGGAGCTGTTTTTT
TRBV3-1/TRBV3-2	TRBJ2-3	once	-	CASAVAFGGLTDTQYF	TGTGCCAGCGCTGTCGCCTTCGGGGGGCTCACAGATACGCAGTATTTT
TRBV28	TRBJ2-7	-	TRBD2	CASRPGLAGGGEQYF	TGTGCCAGCAGGCCAGGACTAGCGGGGGGTGGCGAGCAGTACTTC
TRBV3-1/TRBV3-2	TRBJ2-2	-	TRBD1	CASNLRAGGVGELFF	TGTGCCAGCAACCTAAGGGCAGGGGGCGTCGGGGAGCTGTTTTTT
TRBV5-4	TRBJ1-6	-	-	CASSLRGSYNSPLHF	TGTGCCAGCAGCTTGCGAGGCTCCTATAATTCACCCCTCCACTTT
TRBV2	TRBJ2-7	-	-	CASESGAYEQYF	TGTGCCAGCGAATCCGGAGCCTACGAGCAGTACTTC
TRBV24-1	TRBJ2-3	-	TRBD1	CATSDSGTGTDTQYF	TGTGCCACCAGTGATTCCGGGACAGGCACAGATACGCAGTATTTT
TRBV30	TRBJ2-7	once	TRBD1	CAWRDRGLYEQYF	TGTGCCTGGAGGGACAGGGGGCTATACGAGCAGTACTTC
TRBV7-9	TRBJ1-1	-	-	CASSQGGNTEAFF	TGTGCCAGCAGCCAAGGGGGAAACACTGAAGCTTTCTTT
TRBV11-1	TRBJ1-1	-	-	CASSLAGNTEAFF	TGTGCCAGCAGCCTGGCAGGGAACACTGAAGCTTTCTTT
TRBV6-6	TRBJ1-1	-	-	CASSYSGGSATEAFF	TGTGCCAGCAGTTACTCGGGGGGAAGTGCCACTGAAGCTTTCTTT
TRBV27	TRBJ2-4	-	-	CASSLSQGKAKNIQYF	TGTGCCAGCAGTTTATCACAGGGCAAGGCCAAAAACATTCAGTACTTC
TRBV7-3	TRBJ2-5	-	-	CASSLSGSETQYF	TGTGCCAGCAGCTTATCGGGGTCGGAGACCCAGTACTTC
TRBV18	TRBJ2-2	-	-	CASSPDRNYNTGELFF	TGTGCCAGCTCACCCGACAGAAATTACAACACCGGGGAGCTGTTTTTT
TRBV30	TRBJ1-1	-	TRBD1	CAWNRGLGAFF	TGTGCCTGGAACAGGGGGCTTGGAGCTTTCTTT
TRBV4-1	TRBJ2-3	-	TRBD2	CASSQSIAGGRDTQYF	TGCGCCAGCAGCCAATCTATAGCGGGGGGTCGAGATACGCAGTATTTT
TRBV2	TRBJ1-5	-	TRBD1	CASSERRGTGEEPQHF	TGTGCCAGCAGTGAAAGAAGAGGGACAGGGGAAGAGCCCCAGCATTTT
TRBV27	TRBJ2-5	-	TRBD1	CASTDRGHGETQYF	TGTGCCAGCACCGACAGGGGTCATGGAGAGACCCAGTACTTC
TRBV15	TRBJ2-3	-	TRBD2	CATSRGRGPSTDTQYF	TGTGCCACCAGCAGGGGGAGGGGCCCTAGCACAGATACGCAGTATTTT
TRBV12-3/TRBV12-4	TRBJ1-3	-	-	CASIQGFGNTIYF	TGTGCCAGCATTCAGGGGTTCGGAAACACCATATATTTT
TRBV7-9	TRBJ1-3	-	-	CASSLGRSYSGNTIYF	TGTGCCAGCAGCTTAGGCAGGTCCTACTCTGGAAACACCATATATTTT
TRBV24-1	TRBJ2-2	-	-	CATQEVGNTGELFF	TGTGCCACCCAGGAGGTCGGGAACACCGGGGAGCTGTTTTTT
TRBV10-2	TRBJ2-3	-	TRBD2	CASSLGLATDTQYF	TGCGCCAGCAGCCTGGGACTAGCAACAGATACGCAGTATTTT
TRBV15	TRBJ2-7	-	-	CATSRGRAGGVYEQYF	TGTGCCACCAGCAGAGGGAGGGCAGGGGGAGTATACGAGCAGTACTTC
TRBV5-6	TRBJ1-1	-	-	CASSSQGWDTEAFF	TGTGCCAGCAGTTCCCAGGGTTGGGACACTGAAGCTTTCTTT
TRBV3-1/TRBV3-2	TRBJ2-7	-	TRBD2	CASSPPGGQYF	TGTGCCAGCAGCCCGCCGGGGGGGCAGTACTTC
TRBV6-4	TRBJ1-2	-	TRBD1	CASSAGQGPLYGYTF	TGTGCCAGCAGTGCGGGACAGGGGCCTCTCTATGGCTACACCTTC
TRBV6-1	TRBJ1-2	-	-	CASSESPYYGYTF	TGTGCCAGCAGTGAAAGCCCGTACTATGGCTACACCTTC
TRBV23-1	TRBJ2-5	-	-	CASSQPRAEEQETQYF	TGCGCCAGCAGTCAACCCAGGGCCGAAGAACAAGAGACCCAGTACTTC
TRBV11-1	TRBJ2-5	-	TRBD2	CASSPRTSGGGETQYF	TGTGCCAGCAGCCCCCGGACTAGCGGGGGGGGTGAGACCCAGTACTTC
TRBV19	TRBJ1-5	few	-	CASSNRENQPQHF	TGTGCCAGTAGTAACAGGGAGAATCAGCCCCAGCATTTT
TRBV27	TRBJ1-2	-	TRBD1	CASSSRQGREDGYTF	TGTGCCAGCAGTTCCCGACAGGGGCGAGAGGATGGCTACACCTTC
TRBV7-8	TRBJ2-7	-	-	CASSGNRESEQYF	TGTGCCAGCAGCGGTAACAGGGAAAGCGAGCAGTACTTC
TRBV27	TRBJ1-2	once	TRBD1	CASSTPDRASYTF	TGTGCCAGCAGTACACCGGACAGGGCGAGCTACACCTTC
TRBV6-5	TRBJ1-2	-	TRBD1	CASTPDRGYGYTF	TGTGCCAGCACTCCAGACAGGGGGTATGGCTACACCTTC
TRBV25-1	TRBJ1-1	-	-	CASRGNLRGNTEAFF	TGTGCTAGCAGGGGCAATCTCCGGGGAAACACTGAAGCTTTCTTT
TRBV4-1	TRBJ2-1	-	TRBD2	CASTSLAGATYNEQFF	TGCGCCAGCACATCACTAGCGGGGGCCACCTACAATGAGCAGTTCTTC
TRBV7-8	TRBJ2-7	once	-	CASSLELGRYEQYF	TGTGCCAGCAGCTTAGAGCTGGGGAGGTACGAGCAGTACTTC
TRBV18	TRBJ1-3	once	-	CASSPRTASGNTIYF	TGTGCCAGCTCACCAAGGACAGCCTCTGGAAACACCATATATTTT
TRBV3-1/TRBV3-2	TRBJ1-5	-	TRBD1	CASSPGQPAQPQHF	TGTGCCAGCAGCCCGGGACAGCCTGCTCAGCCCCAGCATTTT
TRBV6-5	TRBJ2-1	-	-	CASSYVDEQFF	TGTGCCAGCAGTTACGTCGATGAGCAGTTCTTC
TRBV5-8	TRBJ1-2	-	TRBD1	CASSLGQGGYGYTF	TGTGCCAGCAGCCTAGGACAGGGGGGGTATGGCTACACCTTC
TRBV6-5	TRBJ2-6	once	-	CASTLHLGGGNVLTF	TGTGCCAGCACCCTCCATTTGGGGGGAGGCAACGTCCTGACTTTC
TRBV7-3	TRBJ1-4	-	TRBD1	CASSLTTGLGEKLFF	TGTGCCAGCAGCTTGACGACAGGGCTAGGCGAAAAACTGTTTTTT
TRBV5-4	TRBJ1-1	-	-	CASSFIRDTEAFF	TGTGCCAGCAGCTTTATACGGGACACTGAAGCTTTCTTT
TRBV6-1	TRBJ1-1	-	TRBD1	CASRESGGYTEAFF	TGTGCCAGCAGGGAGTCAGGGGGTTACACTGAAGCTTTCTTT
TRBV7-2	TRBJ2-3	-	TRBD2	CASSFSPDGGGQYF	TGTGCCAGCAGCTTTTCTCCCGACGGGGGGGGGCAGTATTTT
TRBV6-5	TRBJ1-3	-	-	CASSYQGLGGNTIYF	TGTGCCAGCAGTTACCAGGGTCTAGGAGGAAACACCATATATTTT
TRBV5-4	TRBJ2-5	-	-	CASRPMTGQETQYF	TGTGCCAGCAGGCCGATGACAGGACAAGAGACCCAGTACTTC
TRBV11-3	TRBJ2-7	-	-	CASSLGARGYEQYF	TGTGCCAGCAGCTTAGGGGCCAGGGGCTACGAGCAGTACTTC
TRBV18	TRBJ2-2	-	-	CASSRGPNTGELFF	TGTGCCAGCTCACGGGGGCCGAACACCGGGGAGCTGTTTTTT
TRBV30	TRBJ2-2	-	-	CAWSVQIGGELFF	TGTGCCTGGAGTGTGCAAATCGGCGGGGAGCTGTTTTTT
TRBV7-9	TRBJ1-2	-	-	CASSFDSPYGYTF	TGTGCCAGCAGCTTCGACAGCCCCTATGGCTACACCTTC
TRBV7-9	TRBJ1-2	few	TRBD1	CASSQTRGSGGYTF	TGTGCCAGCAGCCAAACCAGGGGGTCAGGTGGCTACACCTTC
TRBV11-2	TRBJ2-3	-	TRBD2	CASSLETSGGAFPSTDTQYF	TGTGCCAGCAGCTTAGAGACTAGCGGGGGGGCCTTTCCTAGCACAGATACGCAGTATTTT
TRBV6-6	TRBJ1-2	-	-	CASSLRENYGYTF	TGTGCCAGCAGTCTTAGAGAAAACTATGGCTACACCTTC
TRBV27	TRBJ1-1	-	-	CASESFNGAGPRRAFF	TGTGCCAGCGAGTCATTTAACGGAGCGGGACCTCGGAGAGCTTTCTTT